These T cell receptor beta chains were read from a single sample in a study of blood T cell repertoires in COVID-19. Profiled with immunoSEQ multiplex PCR; TCRdb holds only in-frame clones, not every one. The table includes about 63,000 clones, almost 95% detected once. Source material: peripheral blood. Receptors were obtained from a man between 50 and 59 years old with active COVID-19. The conserved cysteine and the conserved F or W are not part of the CDR3 here. Size is omitted from some rows. Given values are once, few, many or a class for expanded clones.

TRBJ2-6 15 TRBV11-3 . ASSVRDRGSGANVLT
TRBJ2-7 13 TRBV4-1 . ASSQRDSLLDEQY
TRBJ1-4 12 TRBV7-8 . ASSLGGSREKLF
TRBJ1-2 12 TRBV11-3 few ASSLDRGSYGYT
TRBJ2-7 8 TRBV11-3 . ATWALEQY
TRBJ2-2 13 TRBV2 . ASTPQEGLPGELF
TRBJ1-2 13 TRBV7-9 few ASRPVGQGSYGYT
TRBJ1-2 13 TRBV7-3 . ASSRGGEGDYGYT
TRBJ2-1 12 TRBV29-1 . SVVSSDTYNEQF
TRBJ1-5 10 TRBV6-5 . ASGRGDQPQH
TRBJ2-5 10 TRBV12-3/TRBV12-4 . ASTRGQETQY
TRBJ2-5 16 TRBV5-1 . ASSLATRGTGIPETQY
TRBJ1-5 14 TRBV7-2 . ASSSWRQHSNQPQH
TRBJ2-5 12 TRBV11-2 few ASSDYREEETQY
TRBJ2-1 10 TRBV28 once ASSDTSGRQF
TRBJ2-6 15 TRBV5-6 . ASSLGHLSGGANVLT
TRBJ1-1 13 TRBV28 once ASLSRDRAIREAF
TRBJ2-1 12 TRBV5-4 . ASSTGQGEGEQF
TRBJ2-5 13 TRBV7-2 . ASSFTRPREETQY
TRBJ2-1 13 TRBV24-1 . ATSDLRDVYNEQF
TRBJ2-7 13 TRBV5-1 few ASSLGWDRYYEQY
TRBJ1-1 10 TRBV3-1/TRBV3-2 . ASSQVEAEAF
TRBJ2-5 14 TRBV19 . ASDPPGLEGTETQY
TRBJ2-3 12 TRBV4-1 . ASSRQYSTDTQY
TRBJ1-2 11 TRBV6-4 . ASSDVAPYGYT
TRBJ2-7 9 TRBV20-1 . SVLKSYEQY
TRBJ2-3 15 TRBV14 . ASSPGTSGDWSDTQY
TRBJ2-5 13 TRBV7-8 . ASSYTLTGAETQY
TRBJ2-7 11 TRBV15 . ATSRDGPYEQY
TRBJ2-7 13 TRBV4-1 . ASSQGPGRAYEQY
TRBJ2-7 13 TRBV6-1 . ASSERQGAYYEQY
TRBJ2-6 16 TRBV5-5 . ASSLYLGGSPRANVLT
TRBJ1-4 14 TRBV19 . ASSIWSGTTGEKLF
TRBJ2-3 16 TRBV27 . ASSSYYQARVWGDTQY
TRBJ1-5 14 TRBV19 . ASSMEGKQPNQPQH
TRBJ1-1 13 TRBV6-5 . ASTGQGGVNTEAF
TRBJ1-1 12 TRBV5-1 . ASSPTRLNTEAF
TRBJ2-7 11 TRBV6-5 . ASRFAGDYEQY
TRBJ1-1 13 TRBV7-3 . ASSLNPGVGTEAF
TRBJ1-5 13 TRBV18 . ASSPSENSNQPQH
TRBJ2-7 12 TRBV7-2 . ASSRGQGSTEQY
TRBJ2-6 12 TRBV27 . ASRTQPGANVLT
TRBJ1-3 16 TRBV28 . ASSSISEGGSRGNTIY
TRBJ2-7 12 TRBV5-4 . ASSSRTGGYEQY
TRBJ2-3 15 TRBV29-1 . SVERAGGPFLLDTQY
TRBJ1-1 12 TRBV5-1 once ASSLGSGDTEAF
TRBJ1-2 13 TRBV28 . ATCSGFFQNYGYT